This T cell receptor (beta chain) was observed in a study of blood T cell repertoires in COVID-19. Whole-study context: Nucleic acid was either cDNA or gDNA, and it came from T cells, B-cell-depleted T cells, or PBMCs.

The method was immunoSEQ multiplex PCR; TCRdb's version includes in-frame clones alone and lacks a portion of them. The sample includes about 140,000 clones, around 87% seen only once; the top ten take 2% to 2.5%. The germline V gene has CDR1 LGHNA and CDR2 YNFKEQ. This CDR3 comprises 17 residues. V lost 1 base, J lost 5 bases, and 7 bases stayed unmatched. The receptor was derived from a man aged 50 to 60 with active COVID-19. Sequenced sample: peripheral blood. The genes are TRBV4-2 and TRBJ2-2, with TRBD2 identical over 10 bases. CDR3: CASSQASLAGTTGELFF. DNA of the CDR3: TGTGCCAGCAGCCAAGCATCACTAGCGGGGACGACCGGGGAGCTGTTTTTT.